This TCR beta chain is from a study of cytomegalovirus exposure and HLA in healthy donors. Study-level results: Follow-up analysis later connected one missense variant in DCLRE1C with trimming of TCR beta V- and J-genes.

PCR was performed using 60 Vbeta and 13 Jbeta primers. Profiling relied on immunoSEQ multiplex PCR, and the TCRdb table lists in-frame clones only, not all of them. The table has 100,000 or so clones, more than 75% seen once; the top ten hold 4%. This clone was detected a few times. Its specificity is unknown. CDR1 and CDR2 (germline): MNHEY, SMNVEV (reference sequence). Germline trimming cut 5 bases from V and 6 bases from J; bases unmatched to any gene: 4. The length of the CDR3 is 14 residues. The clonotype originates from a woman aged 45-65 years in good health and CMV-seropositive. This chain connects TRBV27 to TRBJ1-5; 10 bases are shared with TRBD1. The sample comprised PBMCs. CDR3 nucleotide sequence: TGTGCCAGCAGTCCGGGACAGGGGACTCAGCCCCAGCATTTT. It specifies CASSPGQGTQPQHF.